Listed below are T cell receptor beta chains from one sample, sequenced in a study of T cell responses to AZD1222 COVID-19 vaccine. Produced via immunoSEQ multiplex PCR; TCRdb's table is partial and in-frame only. The sample contains roughly 100,000 clones, 90% of which appear only once. The sample here was peripheral blood, taken on day 0 of AZD1222 vaccination. These receptors were taken from an adult in good health. Both conserved end residues are part of each CDR3. The D gene is left open where the match is weak. The size field is filled for only some rows; it gives once, few, many or a size class.

once	TRBV7-2	-	TRBJ1-2	TGTGCCAGCAGCGAGTCTGTTGGGTTGGGCGGCTACACCTTC	CASSESVGLGGYTF
-	TRBV9	-	TRBJ1-6	TGTGCCAGCAGCGTGAACCCCTCGGATTCACCCCTCCACTTT	CASSVNPSDSPLHF
-	TRBV2	-	TRBJ1-5	TGTGCCAGCAGCCGGGACCACAATCAGCCCCAGCATTTT	CASSRDHNQPQHF
-	TRBV27	-	TRBJ2-5	TGTGCCAGCAGTTTTTGGGTGGGGGGGCTGGTCGAGACCCAGTACTTC	CASSFWVGGLVETQYF
-	TRBV11-2	-	TRBJ1-1	TGTGCCACCTCAATAAGTGCTACTGAAGCTTTCTTT	CATSISATEAFF
-	TRBV28	TRBD1	TRBJ1-2	TGTGCCAGCAGTACTCAGGGGGGAGGCTATGGCTACACCTTC	CASSTQGGGYGYTF
-	TRBV5-6	-	TRBJ2-3	TGTGCCAGCAGCATTAGCACAGATACGCAGTATTTT	CASSISTDTQYF
-	TRBV9	-	TRBJ1-2	TGTGCCAGCAGCTTACCGGGGGGCGAAGGCTACACCTTC	CASSLPGGEGYTF
-	TRBV2	-	TRBJ2-3	TGTGCCAGCAGTTTGGACAGAGATACGCAGTATTTT	CASSLDRDTQYF
-	TRBV11-1	-	TRBJ1-2	TGTGCCAGCAGCTTAGCGAAAGGCCTGGGTGGCTACACCTTC	CASSLAKGLGGYTF